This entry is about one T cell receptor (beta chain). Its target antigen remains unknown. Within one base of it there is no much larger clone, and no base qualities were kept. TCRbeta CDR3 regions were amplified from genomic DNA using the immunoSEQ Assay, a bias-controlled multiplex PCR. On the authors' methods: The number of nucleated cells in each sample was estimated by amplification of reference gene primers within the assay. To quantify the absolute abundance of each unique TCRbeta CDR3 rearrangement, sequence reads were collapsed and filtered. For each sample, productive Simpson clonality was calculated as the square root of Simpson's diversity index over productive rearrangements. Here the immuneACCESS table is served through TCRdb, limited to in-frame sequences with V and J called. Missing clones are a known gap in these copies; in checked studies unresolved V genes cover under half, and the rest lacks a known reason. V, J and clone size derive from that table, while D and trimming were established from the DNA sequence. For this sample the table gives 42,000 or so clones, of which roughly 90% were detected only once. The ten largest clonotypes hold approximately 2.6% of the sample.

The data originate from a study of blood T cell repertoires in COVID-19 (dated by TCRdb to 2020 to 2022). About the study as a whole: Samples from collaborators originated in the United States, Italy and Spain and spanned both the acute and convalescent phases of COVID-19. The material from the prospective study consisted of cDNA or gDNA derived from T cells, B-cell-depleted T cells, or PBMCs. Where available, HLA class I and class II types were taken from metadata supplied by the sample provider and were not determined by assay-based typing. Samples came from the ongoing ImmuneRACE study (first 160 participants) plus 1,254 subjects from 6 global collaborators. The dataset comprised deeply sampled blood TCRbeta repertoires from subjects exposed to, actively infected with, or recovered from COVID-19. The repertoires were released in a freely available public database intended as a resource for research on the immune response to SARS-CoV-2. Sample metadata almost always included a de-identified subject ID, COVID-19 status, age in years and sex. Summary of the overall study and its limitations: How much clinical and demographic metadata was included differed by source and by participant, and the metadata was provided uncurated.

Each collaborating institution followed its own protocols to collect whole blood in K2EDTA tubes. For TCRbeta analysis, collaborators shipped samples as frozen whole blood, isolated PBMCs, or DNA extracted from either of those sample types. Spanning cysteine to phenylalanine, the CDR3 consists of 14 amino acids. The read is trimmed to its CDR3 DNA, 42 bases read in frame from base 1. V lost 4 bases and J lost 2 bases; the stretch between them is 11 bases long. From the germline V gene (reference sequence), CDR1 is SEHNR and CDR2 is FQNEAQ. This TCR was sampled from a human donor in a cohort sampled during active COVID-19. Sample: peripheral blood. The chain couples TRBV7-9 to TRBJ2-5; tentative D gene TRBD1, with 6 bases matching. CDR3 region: CASSYRDNQETQYF. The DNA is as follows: TGTGCCAGCAGCTACCGGGACAATCAAGAGACCCAGTACTTC.